The next 20 T cell receptor beta chains were all read from a single sample in a study of blood T cell repertoires in COVID-19. TCRdb's table, derived via immunoSEQ multiplex PCR, lists solely in-frame clones and lacks some. The sample lists about 88,000 clones, over 65% occurring once. Sequenced sample: peripheral blood. All receptors derive from a woman between 70 and 85 years old with acute or convalescent COVID-19.

This chain links TRBV12-1 with TRBJ2-7; the D call in the table, TRBD2, was not verified against the DNA. TRBV12-1 counts as a pseudogene. CDR3 length: 16 residues. Written as DNA, the CDR3 is TGTGCCAGCAGCTTTATTGTGGCGGGGAAATCCTACGAGCAGTACGTC. Translation: CASSFIVAGKSYEQYV.

The rearrangement joins TRBV29-1 to TRBJ2-1; TRBD2 matches at 8 bases. The CDR3 is made up of 13 amino acids. Germline values: CDR1 SQVTM, CDR2 ANQGSEA. Trimming removed 6 bases from V and 6 bases from J; junction bases left unmatched: 7. CDR3 residues: CSVRGLEFNEQFF. CDR3 nucleotide sequence: TGCAGCGTGAGGGGACTAGAGTTCAATGAGCAGTTCTTC.

The chain combines TRBV6-2 or TRBV6-3 with TRBJ2-3, with 8 bases fitting TRBD2. J was trimmed by 1 base and V by 2 bases; bases with no gene match: 5. The CDR3 is made up of 16 amino acids. Germline V CDR1 and CDR2: MNHEY, SVGEGT. The chain's CDR3 is CASSYGSGRGTDTQYF. The CDR3 nucleotides are TGTGCCAGCAGTTACGGGAGCGGGAGAGGCACAGATACGCAGTATTTT.

This rearrangement joins TRBV7-2 to TRBJ1-1; D possibly corresponds to TRBD1 (6 bases). Germline V CDR1 and CDR2: SGHTA, FQGNSA. The CDR3 has 15 residues. The ends were cut back, 2 bases at V and 1 base at J, with 11 bases in the middle. CDR3: CASSLNAGANTEAFF. The CDR3 bases are TGTGCCAGCAGCTTAAACGCAGGGGCGAACACTGAAGCTTTCTTT. Using reference TRBV7-2 and TRBJ1-1 for the parts outside the CDR3, the full variable domain is GAGVSQSPSNKVTEKGKDVELRCDPISGHTALYWYRQSLGQGLEFLIYFQGNSAPDKSGLPSDRFSAERTGGSVSTLTIQRTQQEDSAVYLCASSLNAGANTEAFFGQGTRLTVV.

V and J are TRBV7-9 and TRBJ1-4, with no clear D. The CDR3 covers 14 residues. Germline V gene data show CDR1 as SEHNR and CDR2 as FQNEAQ (reference sequence). The V end lost 0 bases, the J end lost 4 bases, and 6 bases lay between the germline ends. The chain's CDR3 is CASSLASGNEKLFF. CDR3 bases: TGTGCCAGCAGCTTAGCCTCGGGTAATGAAAAACTGTTTTTT. Filled out from reference TRBV7-9 and TRBJ1-4, the complete variable domain reads DTGVSQNPRHKITKRGQNVTFRCDPISEHNRLYWYRQTLGQGPEFLTYFQNEAQLEKSRLLSDRFSAERPKGSFSTLEIQRTEQGDSAMYLCASSLASGNEKLFFGSGTQLSVL.

The V call is TRBV5-1, the J call TRBJ1-1; unclear D gene. Trimming took off 3 bases at V and 6 bases at J, with 15 bases between the two ends. Germline CDR1 and CDR2: SGHRS and YFSETQ. CDR3 size: 14 residues. The CDR3 DNA follows: TGCGCCAGCAGCTACTTGGACGGGGAGGCTGAAGCTTTCTTT. Translating it yields CASSYLDGEAEAFF. Complete variable domain (other parts from reference TRBV5-1 and TRBJ1-1): KAGVTQTPRYLIKTRGQQVTLSCSPISGHRSVSWYQQTPGQGLQFLFEYFSETQRNKGNFPGRFSGRQFSNSRSEMNVSTLELGDSALYLCASSYLDGEAEAFFGQGTRLTVV.

The V gene is TRBV3-1 (or the pseudogene TRBV3-2), the J gene TRBJ2-3, with a tentative D call TRBD2 (6 bases). V dropped 3 bases and J dropped 8 bases, with 12 bases sitting between them. The CDR3 length is 13 residues. Germline values: CDR1 LGHDT, CDR2 YNNKEL (reference sequence). CDR3 sequence: CASSQTSGGTQYF. CDR3 nucleotide sequence: TGTGCCAGCAGCCAGACCTCCGGGGGTACGCAGTATTTT.

The genes are TRBV5-8 and TRBJ1-2, with TRBD1 identical over 7 bases. Germline-derived CDR1 and CDR2 are SGHTS and YDEGEE. V lost 0 bases, J lost 8 bases, and 7 bases stayed unmatched. The CDR3 runs to 14 residues. In nucleotides, the CDR3 is TGTGCCAGCAGCTTGGGACAGGGTTGGATCGGCTACACCTTC. Amino acid sequence: CASSLGQGWIGYTF.

The chain links TRBV24-1 to TRBJ2-3, with D possibly being TRBD1 (5 bases). With 6 bases removed from V and 4 bases from J, the gap between germline ends came to 13 bases. This CDR3 has 14 amino acids. The germline V gene has CDR1 KGHDR and CDR2 SFDVKD. The CDR3 DNA follows: TGTGCCACCAGTAGGACATTCCAGGCAGATACGCAGTATTTT. Translated: CATSRTFQADTQYF.

The chain recombines TRBV19 with TRBJ2-3; the match to TRBD1 covers 8 bases. CDR1 and CDR2 (germline): LNHDA, SQIVND (reference sequence). This CDR3 region has 14 residues. V dropped 7 bases and J dropped 0; count of bases not matched to a gene: 3. CDR3 sequence (DNA): TGTGCCAGTACGGGACAGGTTAGCACAGATACGCAGTATTTT. Translating it yields CASTGQVSTDTQYF.

The chain carries TRBV4-1 and TRBJ1-1; 8 nucleotides agree with TRBD1. V gave up 0 bases and J gave up 5 bases; unmatched junction bases: 5. The CDR3 spans 15 residues. Per the germline V gene, CDR1 is MGHRA and CDR2 is YSYEKL. The CDR3 sequence is CASSQEFRGQTEAFF. Here the CDR3 DNA reads TGCGCCAGCAGCCAAGAGTTCAGGGGGCAGACTGAAGCTTTCTTT.

J is TRBJ1-3 and V is TRBV18, with 8 bases that match TRBD1. The CDR3 totals 16 residues. J was trimmed by 2 bases and V by 6 bases; bases with no gene match: 9. CDR1 and CDR2 from the germline V gene are KGHSH and LQKENI. The CDR3 region is CASSPDRVMAGNTIYF. CDR3 nucleotides: TGTGCCAGCTCGCCGGACAGGGTAATGGCTGGAAACACCATATATTTT.

This clone was seen only once. In nucleotides, the CDR3 is TGCGCCAGCAGCCAGTTGGACAGGAGCACAGATACGCAGTATTTT. This gives the protein CASSQLDRSTDTQYF. The chain uses TRBV4-1 and TRBJ2-3; TRBD1 matches 7 bases. V was clipped by 3 bases and J by 0 bases; unmatched bases: 3. This CDR3 region has 15 residues. From germline, CDR1 is MGHRA and CDR2 YSYEKL.

This rearrangement joins TRBV4-1 to TRBJ2-1; 16 nucleotides agree with TRBD2. This CDR3 has 17 amino acids. Germline-derived CDR1 and CDR2 are MGHRA and YSYEKL. The trim removed 6 bases at V and 7 bases at J, leaving 9 bases unmatched. CDR3 residues: CASRVPGLAGGRNEQFF. In nucleotides, the CDR3 is TGCGCCAGCAGAGTCCCGGGACTAGCGGGGGGGAGAAATGAGCAGTTCTTC.

The chain has TRBV27 and TRBJ2-5, with TRBD1 as a possible D gene (6 bases). The CDR3 consists of 14 residues. V was shortened by 5 bases and J by 2 bases, with 12 bases between the two germline ends. Germline values: CDR1 MNHEY, CDR2 SMNVEV (reference sequence). CDR3 protein: CASSKMDSQETQYF. In DNA, the CDR3 is TGTGCCAGCAGTAAGATGGACAGTCAAGAGACCCAGTACTTC.

This chain uses TRBV6-2 or TRBV6-3 with TRBJ2-1; a possible D gene is TRBD2 (6 bases). V lost 2 bases, J lost 9 bases, and 14 bases lay in between. There are 14 residues in the CDR3. Germline V lookup: CDR1 MNHEY, CDR2 SVGEGT. Written as DNA, the CDR3 is TGTGCCAGCAGTTACGAGGGCCTAGCGTTTGAGCAGTTCTTC. This sequence encodes CASSYEGLAFEQFF.

The genes are TRBV7-9 and TRBJ2-7; 9 bases fit TRBD1. This CDR3 has 15 residues. CDR1 is SEHNR, CDR2 FQNEAQ, per germline (reference sequence). V shed 5 bases and J 6 bases; nucleotides not matched to a gene: 11. CDR3 in amino acids: CASSQQDRGRGEQYV. DNA for the CDR3: TGTGCCAGCAGCCAGCAGGACAGGGGACGAGGCGAGCAGTACGTC.

This clone showed up just a few times. V gene TRBV5-1 combines with J gene TRBJ1-2, with TRBD1 matching over 8 bases. This CDR3 contains 16 residues. V gave up 3 bases and J gave up 1 base; unmatched junction bases: 8. Per the germline V gene, CDR1 is SGHRS and CDR2 is YFSETQ. The DNA for the CDR3 is TGCGCCAGCAGCTCCGCACCGGGACAGGTTAACTATGGCTACACCTTC. Protein product: CASSSAPGQVNYGYTF.

The V and J genes are TRBV7-9 and TRBJ2-1; D remains ambiguous. With 6 bases removed from V and 6 bases from J, the gap between germline ends came to 15 bases. Germline V gene sequence: CDR1 SEHNR, CDR2 FQNEAQ (reference sequence). The CDR3 totals 14 residues. The CDR3 is CASSPTQVTNEQFF. In nucleotides, the CDR3 is TGTGCCAGCAGTCCGACCCAGGTCACCAATGAGCAGTTCTTC.

V and J are TRBV9 and TRBJ1-4; TRBD1 matches at 7 bases. V lost 5 bases and J lost 3; bases outside the gene matches: 7. CDR1 and CDR2 from the germline V gene are SGDLS and YYNGEE. The CDR3 contains 15 residues. CDR3 nucleotide sequence: TGTGCCAGCAGTAACAGGGGACTAGCTAATGAAAAACTGTTTTTT. It is translated as CASSNRGLANEKLFF. Drawing the rest from reference TRBV9 and TRBJ1-4, the complete variable domain is DSGVTQTPKHLITATGQRVTLRCSPRSGDLSVYWYQQSLDQGLQFLIQYYNGEERAKGNILERFSAQQFPDLHSELNLSSLELGDSALYFCASSNRGLANEKLFFGSGTQLSVL.